These 19 T cell receptor beta chains were all obtained from the same sample, sequenced in a study of OX40 agonist ivuxolimab in advanced cancers. Measured with immunoSEQ multiplex PCR; TCRdb has only the in-frame clones, and not every one. The repertoire holds approximately 94,000 clones, about 89% seen once, with 0.15% to 0.2% in the top ten. Here the sequenced sample was CD4+ or CD8+ T cells sorted from blood, taken in a trial of the OX40 agonist ivuxolimab. The receptors were sampled from an adult with an advanced solid tumor such as melanoma, head and neck, liver or kidney cancer.

The chain links TRBV6-5 to TRBJ1-5; no clear D gene. CDR3 length: 14 residues. The ends were cut back, 6 bases at V and 0 bases at J, with 9 bases in the middle. CDR1 is MNHEY and CDR2 is SVGAGI in the germline V gene. The chain's CDR3 is CASSFRSSNQPQHF. The CDR3 DNA reads as TGTGCCAGCAGCTTCAGGAGTAGCAATCAGCCCCAGCATTTT.

The chain employs TRBV5-1 and TRBJ2-7; 11 bases map to TRBD2. The CDR3 runs to 15 residues. Per germline, CDR1 SGHRS and CDR2 YFSETQ. The V segment lost 0 bases and the J segment 4 bases; nucleotides outside the gene matches: 3. Written as DNA, the CDR3 is TGCGCCAGCAGCTTGGTAGCGGGAGGGCCATACGAGCAGTACTTC. Encoded protein: CASSLVAGGPYEQYF.

The J gene is TRBJ2-7, the V gene TRBV29-1, with TRBD2 identical over 7 bases. Trimming at V came to 1 base and at J to 6 bases, leaving 18 bases not matched to a gene. This CDR3 has 17 amino acids. The V gene's germline CDR1 is SQVTM and CDR2 ANQGSEA. The CDR3 DNA sequence: TGCAGCGTTGAAGTGCTTGGGGGGACCGGGACTATCGGCGAGCAGTACTTC. Encoded protein: CSVEVLGGTGTIGEQYF.

This clone was counted between two and nine times. The chain carries TRBV7-9 and TRBJ2-1; possibly TRBD1 for D (6 bases). Germline V gives CDR1 SEHNR, CDR2 FQNEAQ (reference sequence). The V end was cut by 5 bases, the J end by 0 bases, with 11 bases between. This CDR3 is built from 15 residues. CDR3 sequence reads: CASSGGGYSYNEQFF. CDR3 sequence (DNA): TGTGCCAGCAGCGGGGGCGGATACTCCTACAATGAGCAGTTCTTC. The full variable domain, completed using reference TRBV7-9 and TRBJ2-1, is DTGVSQNPRHKITKRGQNVTFRCDPISEHNRLYWYRQTLGQGPEFLTYFQNEAQLEKSRLLSDRFSAERPKGSFSTLEIQRTEQGDSAMYLCASSGGGYSYNEQFFGPGTRLTVL.

The chain carries TRBV7-3 and TRBJ1-6; D is possibly TRBD1 (6 bases). The V and J ends lost 0 bases and 7 bases respectively, with 16 bases between them. The CDR3 spans 17 residues. Germline CDR1 reads SGHTA; CDR2 reads FQGTGA. This CDR3 reads CASSLTGVQGINSPLHF. CDR3 bases: TGTGCCAGCAGCTTAACGGGCGTCCAGGGGATCAATTCACCCCTCCACTTT. The complete variable domain, with remaining parts taken from reference TRBV7-3 and TRBJ1-6, reads GAGVSQTPSNKVTEKGKYVELRCDPISGHTALYWYRQSLGQGPEFLIYFQGTGAADDSGLPNDRFFAVRPEGSVSTLKIQRTERGDSAVYLCASSLTGVQGINSPLHFGNGTRLTVT.

J is TRBJ1-2 and V is TRBV7-8, with a tentative D call TRBD1 (5 bases). CDR3 length: 14 residues. The germline V gene encodes CDR1 SGHVS and CDR2 FQNEAQ. Trimming took 5 bases from V and 2 from J, leaving 12 bases between them. CDR3 DNA sequence: TGTGCCAGCAGCCCAGGACACTCCAACTATGGCTACACCTTC. This codes for CASSPGHSNYGYTF.

The CDR3 region is CSVVGGSSYNEQFF. CDR3 bases: TGCAGCGTTGTCGGGGGGAGCTCCTACAATGAGCAGTTCTTC. The chain couples TRBV29-1 to TRBJ2-1; TRBD2 aligns across 7 bases. Trimming cost V 4 bases and J 0 bases; bases outside gene matches: 3. The CDR3 sequence is 14 residues long. Germline CDR1 and CDR2: SQVTM and ANQGSEA.

J is TRBJ2-1 and V is TRBV5-1, with 14 positions matching TRBD2. Germline CDR1 and CDR2: SGHRS and YFSETQ. The CDR3 has 15 amino acids. V trimming: 4 bases; J trimming: 9 bases; junction bases outside the gene matches: 6. The CDR3 loop reads CASSPGLAGGGEQFF. The CDR3, as DNA: TGCGCCAGCAGCCCAGGACTAGCGGGAGGAGGTGAGCAGTTCTTC.

The rearrangement joins TRBV7-9 to TRBJ2-1; 10 bases line up with TRBD2. Germline V gene sequence: CDR1 SEHNR, CDR2 FQNEAQ (reference sequence). The CDR3 has 17 amino acids. V gave up 5 bases and J gave up 4 bases; unmatched junction bases: 11. The CDR3 region has the DNA TGTGCCAGCAGCCCAGTGGTCCTAGCGGGGGCTTACAATGAGCAGTTCTTC. Translating it yields CASSPVVLAGAYNEQFF.

The V call is TRBV5-1, the J call TRBJ2-1; D remains unclear. The germline V gene encodes CDR1 SGHRS and CDR2 YFSETQ. V lost 0 bases and J 9 bases, leaving 10 bases between the germline ends. This CDR3 comprises 13 residues. CDR3 sequence reads: CASSLGPAGEQFF. CDR3 coding DNA: TGCGCCAGCAGCTTGGGTCCCGCTGGTGAGCAGTTCTTC.

This clone was detected only a few times. The chain is built from TRBV30 and TRBJ1-2; 7 nucleotides agree with TRBD1. Germline values: CDR1 GTSNPN, CDR2 SVGIG (reference sequence). CDR3 size: 12 residues. Trimming cost V 8 bases and J 5 bases; bases outside gene matches: 8. The CDR3 here is CARDRRGYGYTF. CDR3 in DNA: TGTGCCCGGGACAGACGGGGGTATGGCTACACCTTC.

The chain links TRBV2 to TRBJ2-7; the D gene could be TRBD1 or TRBD2 (5 bases each). CDR1 is SNHLY and CDR2 is FYNNEI in the germline V gene. The CDR3 has 12 residues. V was shortened by 9 bases and J by 3 bases, with 12 bases between the two germline ends. CDR3 residues: CASTRGIYEQYF. In nucleotides, the CDR3 is TGTGCCAGTACTCGGGGCATCTACGAGCAGTACTTC.

The CDR3 DNA reads TGCAGCGTGACAGCGAGCTCCTACGAGCAGTACTTC. Residues: CSVTASSYEQYF. The chain joins TRBV29-1 to TRBJ2-7, with D possibly matching TRBD1 (5 bases). The CDR3 has 12 residues. CDR1 and CDR2 (germline): SQVTM, ANQGSEA. Trimming removed 6 bases from V and 0 bases from J, with 9 bases in between.

The chain links TRBV19 to TRBJ1-6, with 9 bases that match TRBD1. The CDR3 runs to 15 residues. V lost 5 bases and J lost 9; bases outside the gene matches: 8. Germline assignment: CDR1 LNHDA and CDR2 SQIVND (reference sequence). CDR3 in DNA: TGTGCCAGTAGTTGGGCCCAGGACAGGGGTTCACCCCTCCACTTT. This gives the protein CASSWAQDRGSPLHF.

This sequence joins TRBV6-5 and TRBJ1-4; a weak D match, TRBD1 (5 bases). The CDR3 sequence is 11 residues long. Trimming shortened V by 5 bases and J by 8 bases, and 6 bases separated the two germline ends. Germline V CDR1 and CDR2: MNHEY, SVGAGI. The CDR3 is CASSPGEKLFF. The CDR3 DNA reads as TGTGCCAGCAGTCCAGGGGAAAAACTGTTTTTT.

This clone occurred once. The genes are TRBV29-1 and TRBJ2-2; D uncertain. V was cut by 2 bases and J by 0 bases, with 4 bases left in between. Germline CDR1 SQVTM, CDR2 ANQGSEA. This CDR3 has 13 residues. The CDR3 nucleotides read TGCAGCGTTGAATGGGCGAACACCGGGGAGCTGTTTTTT. It encodes CSVEWANTGELFF.

The chain recombines TRBV10-2 with TRBJ1-1, with a tentative D call TRBD1 (5 bases). Germline CDR1 reads WSHSY; CDR2 reads SAAADI. Trimming removed 7 bases at V and 0 bases at J, with 9 bases between. The CDR3 consists of 13 residues. CDR3 protein: CASTGGMNTEAFF. The CDR3 nucleotides read TGCGCCAGCACGGGGGGGATGAACACTGAAGCTTTCTTT.

V and J are TRBV18 and TRBJ2-1; 8 bases line up with TRBD1. The germline V gene has CDR1 KGHSH and CDR2 LQKENI. V shed 3 bases, J shed 10 bases, and the junction held 11 bases outside the gene matches. The CDR3 is 15 amino acids. The CDR3 bases are TGTGCCAGCTCACCCAAAGAGGACAGGGTAGGGGAGCAGTTCTTC. Amino acids: CASSPKEDRVGEQFF.

This chain links TRBV30 with TRBJ1-6, with TRBD1 matching 10 bases. The CDR3 length is 18 residues. Unmatched junction bases numbered 7, after V lost 0 bases and J lost 2 bases. Germline CDR1 is GTSNPN and CDR2 is SVGIG (reference sequence). The CDR3 bases are TGTGCCTGGAGTGTACTAGGACAGGGGGTCACCTATAATTCACCCCTCCACTTT. Amino acid sequence: CAWSVLGQGVTYNSPLHF.